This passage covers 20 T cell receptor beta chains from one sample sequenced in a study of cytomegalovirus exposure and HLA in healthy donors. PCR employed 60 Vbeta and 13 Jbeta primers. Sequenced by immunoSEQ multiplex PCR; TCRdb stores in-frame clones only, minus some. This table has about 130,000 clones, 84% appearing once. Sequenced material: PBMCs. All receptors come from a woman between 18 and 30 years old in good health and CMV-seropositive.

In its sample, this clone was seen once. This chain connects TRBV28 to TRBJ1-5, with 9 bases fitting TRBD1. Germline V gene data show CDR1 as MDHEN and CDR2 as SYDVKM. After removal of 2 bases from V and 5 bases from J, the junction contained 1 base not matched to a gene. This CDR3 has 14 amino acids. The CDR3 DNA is TGTGCCAGCAGTTTACGGACAGGGGATCAGCCCCAGCATTTT. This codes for CASSLRTGDQPQHF.

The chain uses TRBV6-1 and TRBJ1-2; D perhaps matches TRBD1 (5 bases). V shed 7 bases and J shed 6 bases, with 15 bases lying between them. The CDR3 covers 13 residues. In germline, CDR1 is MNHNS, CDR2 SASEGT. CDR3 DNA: TGTGCCAGCAACCAGGGATCTTTGGATGGCTACACCTTC. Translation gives CASNQGSLDGYTF.

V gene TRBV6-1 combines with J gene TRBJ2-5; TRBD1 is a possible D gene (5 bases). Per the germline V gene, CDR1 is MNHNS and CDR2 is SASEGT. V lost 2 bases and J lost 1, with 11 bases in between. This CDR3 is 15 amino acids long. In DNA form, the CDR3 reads TGTGCCAGCAGTGAATATCGGACACTCCAAGAGACCCAGTACTTC. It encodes CASSEYRTLQETQYF.

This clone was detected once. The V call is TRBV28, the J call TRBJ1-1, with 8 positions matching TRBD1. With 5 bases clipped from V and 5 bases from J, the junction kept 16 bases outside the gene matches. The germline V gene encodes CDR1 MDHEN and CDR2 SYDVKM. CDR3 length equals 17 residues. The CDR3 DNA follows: TGTGCCAGCAGTCAAGGACAGGGTTTGGATGATTGGACTGAAGCTTTCTTT. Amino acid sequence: CASSQGQGLDDWTEAFF. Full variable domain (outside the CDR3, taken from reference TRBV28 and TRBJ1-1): DVKVTQSSRYLVKRTGEKVFLECVQDMDHENMFWYRQDPGLGLRLIYFSYDVKMKEKGDIPEGYSVSREKKERFSLILESASTNQTSMYLCASSQGQGLDDWTEAFFGQGTRLTVV.

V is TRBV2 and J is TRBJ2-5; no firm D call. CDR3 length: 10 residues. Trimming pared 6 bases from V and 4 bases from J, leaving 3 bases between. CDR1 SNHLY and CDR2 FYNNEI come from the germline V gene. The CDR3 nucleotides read TGTGCCAGCAGCATAGAGACCCAGTACTTC. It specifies CASSIETQYF.

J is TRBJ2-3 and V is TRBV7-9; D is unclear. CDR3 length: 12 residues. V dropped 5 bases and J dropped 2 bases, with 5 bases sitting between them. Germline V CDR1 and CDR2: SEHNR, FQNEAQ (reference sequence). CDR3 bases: TGTGCCAGCAGCAGCTCCACAGATACGCAGTATTTT. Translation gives CASSSSTDTQYF.

The CDR3 spells CASSKTGYTGELFF. DNA of the CDR3: TGTGCCAGTAGTAAGACAGGGTACACCGGGGAGCTGTTTTTT. V is TRBV19 and J is TRBJ2-2, with 7 bases fitting TRBD1. Germline trimming cut 4 bases from V and 3 bases from J; bases unmatched to any gene: 2. The length of the CDR3 is 14 residues. From germline, CDR1 is LNHDA and CDR2 SQIVND (reference sequence).

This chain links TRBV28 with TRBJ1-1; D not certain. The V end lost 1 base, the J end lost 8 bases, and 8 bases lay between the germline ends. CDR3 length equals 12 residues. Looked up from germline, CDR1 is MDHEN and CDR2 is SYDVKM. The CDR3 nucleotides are TGTGCCAGCAGTTTATTAGGAGGGGAAGCTTTCTTT. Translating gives CASSLLGGEAFF.

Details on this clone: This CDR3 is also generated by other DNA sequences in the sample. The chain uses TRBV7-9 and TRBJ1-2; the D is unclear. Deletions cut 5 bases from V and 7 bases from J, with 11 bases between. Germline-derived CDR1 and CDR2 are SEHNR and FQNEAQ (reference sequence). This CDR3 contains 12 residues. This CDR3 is CASSDLEFGYTF. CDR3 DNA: TGTGCCAGCAGCGACCTAGAGTTTGGCTACACCTTC. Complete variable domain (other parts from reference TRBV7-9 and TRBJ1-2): DTGVSQNPRHKITKRGQNVTFRCDPISEHNRLYWYRQTLGQGPEFLTYFQNEAQLEKSRLLSDRFSAERPKGSFSTLEIQRTEQGDSAMYLCASSDLEFGYTFGSGTRLTVV.

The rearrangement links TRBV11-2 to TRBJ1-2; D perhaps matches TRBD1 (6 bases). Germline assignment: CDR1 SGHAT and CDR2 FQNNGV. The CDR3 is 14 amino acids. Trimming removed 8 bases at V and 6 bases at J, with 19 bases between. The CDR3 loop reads CASWVGLGAHGYTF. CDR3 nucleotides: TGTGCCAGCTGGGTGGGGTTGGGGGCACATGGCTACACCTTC.

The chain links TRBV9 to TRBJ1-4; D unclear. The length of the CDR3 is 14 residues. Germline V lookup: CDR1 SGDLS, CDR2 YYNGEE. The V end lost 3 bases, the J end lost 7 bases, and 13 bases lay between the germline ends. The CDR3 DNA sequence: TGTGCCAGCAGCGCGAGCCCCGCGGGTGAAAAACTGTTTTTT. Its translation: CASSASPAGEKLFF.

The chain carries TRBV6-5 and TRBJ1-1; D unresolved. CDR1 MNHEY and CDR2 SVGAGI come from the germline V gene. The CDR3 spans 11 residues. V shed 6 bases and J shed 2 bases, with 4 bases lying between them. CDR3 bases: TGTGCCAGCAGCGTAAACACTGAAGCTTTCTTT. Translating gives CASSVNTEAFF.

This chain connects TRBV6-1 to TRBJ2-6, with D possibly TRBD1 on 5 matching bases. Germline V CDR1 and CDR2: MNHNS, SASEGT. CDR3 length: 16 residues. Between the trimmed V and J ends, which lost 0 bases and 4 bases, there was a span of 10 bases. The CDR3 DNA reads TGTGCCAGCAGTGAAGCCCAGGGAACCGGGGCCAACGTCCTGACTTTC. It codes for CASSEAQGTGANVLTF.

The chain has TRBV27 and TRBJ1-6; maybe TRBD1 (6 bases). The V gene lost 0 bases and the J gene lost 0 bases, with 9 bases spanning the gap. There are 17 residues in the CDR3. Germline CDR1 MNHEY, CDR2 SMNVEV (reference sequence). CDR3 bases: TGTGCCAGCAGTTTATCAGGGGGTTACTCCTATAATTCACCCCTCCACTTT. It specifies CASSLSGGYSYNSPLHF.

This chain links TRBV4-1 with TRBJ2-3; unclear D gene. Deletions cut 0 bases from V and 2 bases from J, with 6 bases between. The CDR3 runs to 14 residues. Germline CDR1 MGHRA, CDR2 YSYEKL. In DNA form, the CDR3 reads TGCGCCAGCAGCCAAGAGACATACACAGATACGCAGTATTTT. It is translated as CASSQETYTDTQYF.

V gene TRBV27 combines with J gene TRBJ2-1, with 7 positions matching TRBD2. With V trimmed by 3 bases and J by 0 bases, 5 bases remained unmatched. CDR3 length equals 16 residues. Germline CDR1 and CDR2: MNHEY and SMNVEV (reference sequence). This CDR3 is CASSFTGGFSYNEQFF. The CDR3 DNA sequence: TGTGCCAGCAGTTTCACCGGGGGGTTCTCCTACAATGAGCAGTTCTTC.

CDR3 bases: TGCGCCAGCAGTGAGCGTGGAGCGGGGGGAGTAGGTGAGCAGTTCTTC. Protein product: CASSERGAGGVGEQFF. The chain combines TRBV10-1 with TRBJ2-1; 9 positions agree with TRBD2. V was clipped by 2 bases and J by 9 bases; unmatched bases: 11. CDR1 and CDR2 (germline): WNHNN, SYGVQD (reference sequence). This CDR3 is 16 amino acids long.

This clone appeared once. The CDR3 region is CASSLNPGLETGELFF. The CDR3 bases are TGTGCCAGCAGCTTGAACCCGGGACTAGAGACCGGGGAGCTGTTTTTT. This chain joins TRBV11-2 and TRBJ2-2, with 8 bases lining up with TRBD2. The CDR3 has 16 amino acids. Germline CDR1 is SGHAT and CDR2 is FQNNGV. V lost 3 bases and J lost 5; bases outside the gene matches: 8.

The CDR3 coding sequence is TGTGCCAGCAGTGAAACTAGGGGGACCCCAACTAATGAAAAACTGTTTTTT. Protein product: CASSETRGTPTNEKLFF. The chain couples TRBV25-1 to TRBJ1-4; a possible D gene is TRBD1 (6 bases). The V and J ends lost 2 bases and 0 bases respectively, with 13 bases between them. The CDR3 has 17 amino acids. Germline V CDR1 and CDR2: MGHDK, SYGVNS.

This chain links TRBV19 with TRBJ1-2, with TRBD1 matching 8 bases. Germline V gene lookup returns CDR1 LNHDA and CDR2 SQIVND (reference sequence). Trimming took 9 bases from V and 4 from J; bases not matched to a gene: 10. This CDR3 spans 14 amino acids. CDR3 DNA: TGTGCCAGCCGCGAACGGACAGGGTCCTATGGCTACACCTTC. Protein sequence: CASRERTGSYGYTF.